These 25 T cell receptor beta chains share one sample of origin, sequenced in a study of T-cell memory formation after mild COVID-19. Each CDR3 protein gets one entry after TCRdb re-called the 5' RACE reads with MiXCR. The profile shows 150,000 or so distinct CDR3 sequences, roughly 15% of them singletons. The specimen sequenced was PBMCs or a T cell subset sorted from them (not recorded which). These receptor sequences come from an adult woman who had mild COVID-19 (a few samples of this study predate the infection). Cell type and time point are not known.

This chain links TRBV7-9 with TRBJ2-7; possible D gene TRBD2, 5 bases. The CDR3 covers 17 residues. Trimming removed 3 bases from V and 0 bases from J, with 18 bases in between. Germline V gene lookup returns CDR1 SEHNR and CDR2 FQNEAQ (reference sequence). The CDR3, as DNA: TGTGCCAGCAGCTTTTGGGCCCCCAGCGGAAGCTCCTACGAGCAGTACTTC. Translation: CASSFWAPSGSSYEQYF.

The rearrangement uses TRBV12-3 or TRBV12-4 and TRBJ2-5; TRBD2 agrees at 7 bases. The CDR3 runs to 15 residues. After removal of 7 bases from V and 4 bases from J, the junction contained 12 bases not matched to a gene. CDR3 DNA: TGTGCCAGCACCGGCGGGAGTTCTGGGCGAGAGACCCAGTACTTC. Translated: CASTGGSSGRETQYF.

This clonotype was detected only a few times. The rearrangement joins TRBV7-3 to TRBJ2-2; no clear D. Germline lookup yields CDR1 SGHTA and CDR2 FQGTGA. The germline V and J ends were trimmed by 6 bases and 6 bases, with 11 bases remaining between them. CDR3 length: 13 residues. The CDR3 loop is CASSNTSPGELFF. In nucleotides, the CDR3 is TGTGCCAGCAGTAACACATCCCCCGGGGAGCTGTTTTTT.

This clonotype turned up a few times. The chain links TRBV12-3 or TRBV12-4 to TRBJ2-3; D remains unclear. The V end lost 7 bases, the J end lost 3 bases, and 17 bases lay between the germline ends. This CDR3 contains 15 residues. The CDR3 reads CASNYVPATTDTQYF. CDR3 DNA sequence: TGTGCCAGCAATTATGTTCCCGCGACGACAGATACGCAGTATTTT.

The chain combines TRBV12-3 or TRBV12-4 with TRBJ1-4; D perhaps matches TRBD1 (5 bases). This CDR3 comprises 19 residues. Deletions cut 7 bases from V and 4 bases from J, with 28 bases between. The CDR3 DNA sequence: TGTGCCAGCACCGAGGCGTCAAGCCCGGGGGAGTACAATAATGAAAAACTGTTTTTT. Protein: CASTEASSPGEYNNEKLFF.

This chain links TRBV7-2 with TRBJ2-1; perhaps TRBD1 as D (5 bases). V shed 5 bases and J shed 5 bases, with 16 bases lying between them. The germline V gene has CDR1 SGHTA and CDR2 FQGNSA. This CDR3 is built from 15 residues. CDR3 protein: CASSPRPTVNNEQFF. DNA for the CDR3: TGTGCCAGCAGCCCCCGACCGACAGTGAACAATGAGCAGTTCTTC.

This clonotype appeared a few times. The J gene is TRBJ2-4, the V gene TRBV19; D unresolved. CDR3 length equals 15 residues. The V and J ends lost 3 bases and 0 bases respectively, with 9 bases between them. The germline gives CDR1 LNHDA, CDR2 SQIVND (reference sequence). CDR3 protein: CASSIGRVAKNIQYF. The CDR3 region has the DNA TGTGCCAGTAGTATTGGACGGGTAGCCAAAAACATTCAGTACTTC.

The chain employs TRBV5-1 and TRBJ1-4, with D uncertain. Trimming pared 6 bases from V and 4 bases from J, leaving 7 bases between. Per the germline V gene, CDR1 is SGHRS and CDR2 is YFSETQ. This CDR3 is 12 amino acids long. Here the CDR3 reads CASKELNEKLFF. The CDR3 DNA follows: TGCGCCAGCAAGGAGCTTAATGAAAAACTGTTTTTT.

The J gene is TRBJ2-5, the V gene TRBV30; maybe TRBD2 (7 bases). Trimming cost V 0 bases and J 5 bases, with 13 bases left between them. CDR1 and CDR2 (germline): GTSNPN, SVGIG (reference sequence). This CDR3 spans 14 amino acids. The CDR3 bases are TGTGCCTGGAGTGTAGGGGGGGTGCTGGAGACCCAGTACTTC. Translated, it gives CAWSVGGVLETQYF.

V usage is TRBV7-9 and J usage is TRBJ1-4, with 8 bases fitting TRBD1. There are 16 residues in the CDR3. Germline CDR1 and CDR2: SEHNR and FQNEAQ (reference sequence). V lost 4 bases to trimming and J lost 7 bases; unmatched junction nucleotides: 11. The CDR3 DNA is TGTGCCAGCAGCTCAACCCAGGGGGCTCTCGGTGAAAAACTGTTTTTT. This encodes CASSSTQGALGEKLFF.

The chain has TRBV29-1 and TRBJ1-2, with D uncertain. CDR3 length: 13 residues. Deletions cut 4 bases from V and 4 bases from J, with 13 bases between. Germline V gene sequence: CDR1 SQVTM, CDR2 ANQGSEA. CDR3 loop: CSVAQPTSYGYTF. The CDR3 coding sequence is TGCAGCGTTGCTCAGCCTACTTCCTATGGCTACACCTTC.

V gene TRBV14 combines with J gene TRBJ1-2; possible D gene TRBD1, 5 bases. The CDR3 has 14 residues. Germline loops: CDR1 SGHDN, CDR2 FVKESK. The ends were cut back, 4 bases at V and 4 bases at J, with 13 bases in the middle. The CDR3 loop is CASSPRQTPYGYTF. As DNA, the CDR3 is TGTGCCAGCAGCCCTCGACAGACGCCCTATGGCTACACCTTC.

This clonotype was observed a handful of times. V is TRBV6-5 and J is TRBJ2-5; 10 positions agree with TRBD2. Unmatched junction bases numbered 8, after V lost 0 bases and J lost 1 base. Germline CDR1 is MNHEY and CDR2 is SVGAGI. The CDR3 loop spans 18 amino acids. The CDR3 nucleotides read TGTGCCAGCAGTTACTCGGCTAGCGGGGGTGTGGTCCAAGAGACCCAGTACTTC. Protein: CASSYSASGGVVQETQYF.

The V call is TRBV19, the J call TRBJ2-2; D unclear. The germline CDR1 and CDR2 sequences are LNHDA and SQIVND (reference sequence). Trimming stripped 8 bases from V and 9 bases from J, with 7 bases between. This CDR3 has 10 residues. The CDR3 DNA follows: TGTGCCAGTTATTATAGGGAGCTGTTTTTT. It translates to CASYYRELFF.

The chain recombines TRBV6-5 with TRBJ2-4, with 8 bases matching TRBD2. Trimming took 10 bases from V and 0 from J; bases not matched to a gene: 5. Per germline, CDR1 MNHEY and CDR2 SVGAGI. The CDR3 extends over 14 amino acids. The CDR3 region is CATQSGGAKNIQYF. The CDR3 DNA sequence: TGTGCCACCCAAAGCGGGGGAGCCAAAAACATTCAGTACTTC.

J is TRBJ2-5 and V is TRBV7-2, with 7 bases lining up with TRBD1. The CDR3 runs 15 residues. J lost 2 bases, V lost 5 bases, and 8 bases had no gene match. Germline loops: CDR1 SGHTA, CDR2 FQGNSA. Written as DNA, the CDR3 is TGTGCCAGCAGCCGTTTAAGGGGACAGCAAGAGACCCAGTACTTC. It yields the protein CASSRLRGQQETQYF.

This clonotype was observed a few times. V gene TRBV5-1 combines with J gene TRBJ2-3; no clear D. The CDR3 covers 14 residues. The germline V gene encodes CDR1 SGHRS and CDR2 YFSETQ. V lost 3 bases to trimming and J lost 2 bases, with 10 bases between them. CDR3 region: CASSSRDATDTQYF. CDR3 bases: TGCGCCAGCAGCTCTAGAGACGCCACAGATACGCAGTATTTT.

The rearrangement uses TRBV6-5 and TRBJ1-6; D possibly corresponds to TRBD1 (5 bases). Germline CDR1 reads MNHEY; CDR2 reads SVGAGI. Trimming stripped 0 bases from V and 10 bases from J, with 10 bases between. The CDR3 is 14 amino acids. The DNA for the CDR3 is TGTGCCAGCAGTTACTCGAGAGGGGCGTCACCCCTCCACTTT. Protein: CASSYSRGASPLHF.

V and J are TRBV5-4 and TRBJ1-2; maybe TRBD1 (6 bases). CDR3 length equals 15 residues. CDR1 is SGHNT, CDR2 YYREEE, per germline (reference sequence). V was shortened by 0 bases and J by 4 bases, with 13 bases between the two germline ends. CDR3 DNA: TGTGCCAGCAGCTTGGGTGTAGGGGACATCTATGGCTACACCTTC. Encoded protein: CASSLGVGDIYGYTF.

About this clonotype itself: Compared with germline, one end of the junction differs, possibly owing to a read error. The chain couples TRBV5-6 to TRBJ2-7, with 7 bases fitting TRBD2. The germline V gene encodes CDR1 SGHDT and CDR2 YYEEEE. The CDR3 extends over 14 amino acids. In DNA, the CDR3 is TGTGCCAGAAGCTTGGATCGGGGGGTGATCGAGCAGTACTTC. Amino acid sequence: CARSLDRGVIEQYF.

In nucleotides, the CDR3 is TGTGCCAGCAGCGTAGAACGGGACTTCTCCTACGAGCAGTACTTC. The encoded protein is CASSVERDFSYEQYF. This chain uses TRBV9 with TRBJ2-7; perhaps TRBD2 as D (6 bases). Looked up from germline, CDR1 is SGDLS and CDR2 is YYNGEE. Trimming cost V 0 bases and J 0 bases, with 10 bases left between them. This CDR3 is built from 15 residues.

The rearrangement joins TRBV4-1 to TRBJ2-3; D uncertain. Germline assignment: CDR1 MGHRA and CDR2 YSYEKL. Trimming took 0 bases from V and 3 from J, leaving 19 bases between them. This CDR3 region has 18 residues. CDR3 nucleotides: TGCGCCAGCAGCCAAGATACCTACGGCCAAATGGGAACAGATACGCAGTATTTT. Its protein is CASSQDTYGQMGTDTQYF.

The V and J genes are TRBV18 and TRBJ1-1, with 7 bases identical to TRBD1. The CDR3 runs to 18 residues. Germline values: CDR1 KGHSH, CDR2 LQKENI. J gave up 7 bases and V 4 bases, and 21 bases lay outside the gene matches. The DNA for the CDR3 is TGTGCCAGCTCACAACCGGGGATTGCCGGGACAGCGAAACTTGAAGCTTTCTTT. Its translation: CASSQPGIAGTAKLEAFF.

The rearrangement uses TRBV29-1 and TRBJ2-1, with D unclear. This CDR3 has 10 residues. V gave up 1 base and J gave up 8 bases, with 3 bases separating them. Looked up from germline, CDR1 is SQVTM and CDR2 is ANQGSEA. The CDR3: CSVEVDEQFF. CDR3 coding DNA: TGCAGCGTTGAAGTAGATGAGCAGTTCTTC.

This clonotype was seen a few times. The chain couples TRBV25-1 to TRBJ2-7; 9 positions agree with TRBD2. Looked up from germline, CDR1 is MGHDK and CDR2 is SYGVNS. The ends lost 4 bases at V and 6 bases at J; junction bases unmatched: 10. The CDR3 contains 15 residues. CDR3 sequence reads: CASSGRGTSHIEQYF. As DNA, the CDR3 is TGTGCCAGCAGTGGACGAGGGACTAGCCACATCGAGCAGTACTTC.